This T cell receptor beta chain was retrieved from a study of T cell responses to AZD1222 COVID-19 vaccine. The CDR3 covers 15 residues. V was trimmed by 4 bases and J by 3 bases, leaving 13 bases between them. CDR1 and CDR2 from the germline V gene are SGHNT and YYREEE (reference sequence). Of note for this clone: As yet, its antigen is unknown.

Clones were read by immunoSEQ multiplex PCR, and TCRdb kept only the in-frame ones, dropping some. The sample lists roughly 120,000 clones, 70% to 90% occurring once. Findings and limits, study-wide: Reportedly, close to half of spike-specific TCRs are directed against unmutated variant regions. With dominance at 160-218 and 743-854, vaccine-associated CD4 TCRs spanned spike.

The genes are TRBV5-4 and TRBJ1-4, with D hard to call. The TCR originated in an adult in good health. Sequenced here: peripheral blood, sampled on day 0 of MenACWY control vaccination. CDR3 sequence reads: CASSINHGSNEKLFF. The CDR3 region has the DNA TGTGCCAGCAGCATCAATCACGGGTCTAATGAAAAACTGTTTTTT.